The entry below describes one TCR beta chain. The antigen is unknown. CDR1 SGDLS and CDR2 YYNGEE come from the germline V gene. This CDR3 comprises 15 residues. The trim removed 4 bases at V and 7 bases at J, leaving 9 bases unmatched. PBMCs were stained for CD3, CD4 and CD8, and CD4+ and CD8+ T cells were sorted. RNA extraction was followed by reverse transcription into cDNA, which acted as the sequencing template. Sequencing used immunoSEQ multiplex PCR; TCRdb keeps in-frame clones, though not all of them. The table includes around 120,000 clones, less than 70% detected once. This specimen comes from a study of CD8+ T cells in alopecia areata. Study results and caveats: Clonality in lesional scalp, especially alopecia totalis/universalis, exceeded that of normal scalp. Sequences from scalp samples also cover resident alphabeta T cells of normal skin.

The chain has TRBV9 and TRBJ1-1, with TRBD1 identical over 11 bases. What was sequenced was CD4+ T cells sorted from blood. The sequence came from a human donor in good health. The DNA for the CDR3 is TGTGCCAGCAGCCCCCACCCGGGGACAGGGGGTGAAGCTTTCTTT. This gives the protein CASSPHPGTGGEAFF.